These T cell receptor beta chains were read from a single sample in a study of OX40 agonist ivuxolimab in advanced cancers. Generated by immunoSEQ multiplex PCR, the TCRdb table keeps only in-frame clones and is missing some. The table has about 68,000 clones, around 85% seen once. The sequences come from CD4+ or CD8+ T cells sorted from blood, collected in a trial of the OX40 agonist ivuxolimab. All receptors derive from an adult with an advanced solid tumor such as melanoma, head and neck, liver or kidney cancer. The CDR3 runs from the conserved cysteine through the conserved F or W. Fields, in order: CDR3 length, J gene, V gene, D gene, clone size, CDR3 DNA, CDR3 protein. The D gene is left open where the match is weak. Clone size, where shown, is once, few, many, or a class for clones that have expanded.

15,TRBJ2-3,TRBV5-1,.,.,TGCGCCAGCAGCCCGGGCCGGGCCCTCACAGATACGCAGTATTTT,CASSPGRALTDTQYF
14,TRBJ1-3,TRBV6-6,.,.,TGTGCCAGCTCCAAGGACTACTCTGGAAACACCATATATTTT,CASSKDYSGNTIYF
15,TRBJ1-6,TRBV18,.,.,TGTGCCAGCTCACCTGGGGGTAACTATAATTCACCCCTCCACTTT,CASSPGGNYNSPLHF
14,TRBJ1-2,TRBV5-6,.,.,TGTGCCAGCAGCTTGGTATCAGGGTACGATGGCTACACCTTC,CASSLVSGYDGYTF
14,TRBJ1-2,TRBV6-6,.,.,TGTGCCAGCAGTTACTCGATTTCCCACTATGGCTACACCTTC,CASSYSISHYGYTF
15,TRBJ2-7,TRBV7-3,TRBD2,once,TGTGCCAGCAGCTTAGGAGCGGGGGACTCCTACGAGCAGTACTTC,CASSLGAGDSYEQYF
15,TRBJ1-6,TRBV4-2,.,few,TGTGCCAGCAGCCAAGGACAGATGGATAATTCACCCCTCCACTTT,CASSQGQMDNSPLHF
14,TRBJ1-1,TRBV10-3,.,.,TGTGCCATCAGTGATTTAGGGGGAGGGACTGAAGCTTTCTTT,CAISDLGGGTEAFF
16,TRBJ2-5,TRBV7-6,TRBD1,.,TGTGCCAGCAGCTTATCCGGGACAGCCAGCCAAGAGACCCAGTACTTC,CASSLSGTASQETQYF
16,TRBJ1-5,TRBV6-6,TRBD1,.,TGTGCCAGCAGTTACGAGCCGGGACAGGGGCCTCAGCCCCAGCATTTT,CASSYEPGQGPQPQHF
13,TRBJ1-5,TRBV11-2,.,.,TGTGCCAGCAGGAGGAGGCAAAATCAGCCCCAGCATTTT,CASRRRQNQPQHF
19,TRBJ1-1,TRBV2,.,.,TGTGCCAGCAAGTTCGGGCCCAAAAGGGGGTCGGTTCTGAACACTGAAGCTTTCTTT,CASKFGPKRGSVLNTEAFF
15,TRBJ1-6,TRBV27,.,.,TGTGCCAGCAGTTTATACGGAGGGGGGATTTCACCCCTCCACTTT,CASSLYGGGISPLHF
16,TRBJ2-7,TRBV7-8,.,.,TGTGCCAGCAGCTTGGCCCGGCTAGCGAGCTCCTACGAGCAGTACTTC,CASSLARLASSYEQYF
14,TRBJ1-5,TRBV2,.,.,TGTGCCAGCAGTGATGGGTGGGGAGAAGTAGCCCAGCATTTT,CASSDGWGEVAQHF
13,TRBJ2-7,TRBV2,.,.,TGTGCCGATACTCTGGAGACAGGAGGCGAGCAGTACTTC,CADTLETGGEQYF
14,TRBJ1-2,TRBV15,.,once,TGTGCCACCAGCAGAGATCGAGGTACTTCTGGCTACACCTTC,CATSRDRGTSGYTF
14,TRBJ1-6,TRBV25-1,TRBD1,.,TGTGCCAGCAGAGGGACAGGGGACAATTCACCCCTCCACTTT,CASRGTGDNSPLHF
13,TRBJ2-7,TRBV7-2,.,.,TGTGCCAGCAGCTCTGGACAGACCTACGAGCAGTACTTC,CASSSGQTYEQYF
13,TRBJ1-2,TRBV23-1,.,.,TGCGCCAGCGTTTCTGGAGAGGGGGGAGGCTACACCTTC,CASVSGEGGGYTF
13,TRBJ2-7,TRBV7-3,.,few,TGTGCCAGCAGACCCACGGGAGCCTACGAGCAGTACTTC,CASRPTGAYEQYF
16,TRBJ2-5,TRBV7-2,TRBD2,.,TGTGCCAGCAGCTTAGTGGGAAGCGGGGCCCAAGAGACCCAGTACTTC,CASSLVGSGAQETQYF
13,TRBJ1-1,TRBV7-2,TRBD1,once,TGTGCCAGCAGCGGGGACAGGAACACTGAAGCTTTCTTT,CASSGDRNTEAFF
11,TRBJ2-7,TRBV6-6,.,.,TGTGCCAGCAGTTTTCGCTACGAGCAGTACTTC,CASSFRYEQYF
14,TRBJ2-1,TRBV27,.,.,TGTGCCAGCATCCGCCGCCAGTTACTTAATGAGCAGTTCTTC,CASIRRQLLNEQFF
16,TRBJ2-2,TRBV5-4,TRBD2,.,TGTGCCAGCAGCGGTGGACTAGCGGTAGGAACCGGGGAGCTGTTTTTT,CASSGGLAVGTGELFF
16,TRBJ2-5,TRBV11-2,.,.,TGTGCCAGCAGCTTACGTCCTCGCGGGGGCCTGGGGACCCAGTACTTC,CASSLRPRGGLGTQYF
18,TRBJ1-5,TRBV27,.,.,TGTGCCAGCAGTTTAAGACCCTGGGAGCTTTATAGCAATCAGCCCCAGCATTTT,CASSLRPWELYSNQPQHF
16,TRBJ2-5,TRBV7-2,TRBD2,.,TGTGCCAGCAGCTTACGCCTAGCGGGGGGGCAAGAGACCCAGTACTTC,CASSLRLAGGQETQYF
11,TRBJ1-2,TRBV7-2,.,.,TGTGCCAGCAGCACCGGGCGGGGCTACACCTTC,CASSTGRGYTF
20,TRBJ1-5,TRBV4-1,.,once,TGCGCCAGCAGCCCCTGGGGGGGGCAGGGACTAGCTATTATAAATCAGCCCCAGCATTTT,CASSPWGGQGLAIINQPQHF
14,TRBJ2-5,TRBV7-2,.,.,TGTGCCAGCAGCTTATTTGGGGAGCGAGAGACCCAGTACTTC,CASSLFGERETQYF
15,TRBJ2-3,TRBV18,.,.,TGTGCCAGCTCACCACTATCCCAGTTATCAGATACGCAGTATTTT,CASSPLSQLSDTQYF
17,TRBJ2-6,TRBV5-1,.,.,TGCGCCAGCAGCTTGGCGGTAGCATCATCTGGGGCCAACGTCCTGACTTTC,CASSLAVASSGANVLTF
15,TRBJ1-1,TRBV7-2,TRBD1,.,TGTGCCAGCAGTTTATACAGGGGAGCGAACACTGAAGCTTTCTTT,CASSLYRGANTEAFF
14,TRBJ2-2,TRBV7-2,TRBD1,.,TGTGCCAGCAGCCCGACAGGGGGCACCGGGGAGCTGTTTTTT,CASSPTGGTGELFF
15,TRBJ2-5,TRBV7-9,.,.,TGTGCCAGCAGCCCCAACACAGGGTCCCAAGAGACCCAGTACTTC,CASSPNTGSQETQYF
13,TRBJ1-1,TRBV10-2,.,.,TGCGCCAGCAGCCTCGTTTTAGGCCCTGAAGCTTTCTTT,CASSLVLGPEAFF
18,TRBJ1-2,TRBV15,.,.,TGTGCCACCAGCAGAGGGATTTCGCTGGACACAACGGTATACGGCTACACCTTC,CATSRGISLDTTVYGYTF
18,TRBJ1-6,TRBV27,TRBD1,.,TGTGCCAGCACTATCGGACAGGTCGGGGGCTCCTATAATTCACCCCTCCACTTT,CASTIGQVGGSYNSPLHF
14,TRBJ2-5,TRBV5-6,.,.,TGTGCCAGCAGCTTGAACCTCGGTCAAGAGACCCAGTACTTC,CASSLNLGQETQYF
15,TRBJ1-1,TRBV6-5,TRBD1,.,TGTGCCAGCAGTTACATGGACAGGGGAGGGACTGAAGCTTTCTTT,CASSYMDRGGTEAFF
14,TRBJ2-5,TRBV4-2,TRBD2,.,TGTGCCAGCAGCAGACTAGCGGGGGATGAGACCCAGTACTTC,CASSRLAGDETQYF
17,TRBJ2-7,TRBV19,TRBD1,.,TGTGCCAGTAGTATCGGACAGGGACAAGTCGGGACCTACGAGCAGTACTTC,CASSIGQGQVGTYEQYF
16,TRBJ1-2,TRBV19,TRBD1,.,TGTGCCAGTAACTCCGGGCAGGGGGCGAGAGTAGGCGGCTACACCTTC,CASNSGQGARVGGYTF